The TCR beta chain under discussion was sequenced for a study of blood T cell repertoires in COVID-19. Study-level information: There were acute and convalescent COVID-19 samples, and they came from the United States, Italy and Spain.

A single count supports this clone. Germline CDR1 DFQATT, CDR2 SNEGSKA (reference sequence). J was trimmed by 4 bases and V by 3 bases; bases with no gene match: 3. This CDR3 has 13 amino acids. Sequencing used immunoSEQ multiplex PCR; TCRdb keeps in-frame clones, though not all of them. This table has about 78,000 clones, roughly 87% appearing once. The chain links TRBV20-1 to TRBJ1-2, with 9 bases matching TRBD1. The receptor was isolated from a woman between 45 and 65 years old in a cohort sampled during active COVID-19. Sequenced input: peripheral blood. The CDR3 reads CSASQGQGYGYTF. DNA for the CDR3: TGCAGTGCTAGTCAGGGACAGGGCTATGGCTACACCTTC.